This entry is about one T cell receptor (beta chain). Its antigen is not identified. This sample stems from a study of T cells in Graves' hyperthyroidism and ophthalmopathy. Whole-study context: Before any treatment, at initial diagnosis, peripheral blood was collected. Overall study findings and caveats: Appearing also in blood were most of the thyroid clonotypes expanded above 0.001. Model output signaled ophthalmopathy a median around 5.9 months ahead of onset.

Per germline, CDR1 DFQATT and CDR2 SNEGSKA (reference sequence). V was pared by 3 bases and J by 0 bases, with 11 bases of the junction left unmatched. This CDR3 has 16 amino acids. Amplification of TCR beta CDR3 regions used RNA as the template. HTBI primers were the set used in a first-round RT-PCR of the TCR CDR3. From the multiplex PCR reads, TCRdb called clonotypes with MiXCR, one entry per CDR3 protein. The sample lists under 400,000 distinct CDR3 sequences; over 15% were seen once. The study excluded patients with uncontrolled infection, other autoimmune disease, pregnancy or lactation. The TCR originated in a young man with Graves' hyperthyroidism. The chain joins TRBV20-1 to TRBJ2-7; 7 bases align to TRBD1. The sample was blood. Here the CDR3 DNA reads TGCAGTGCTAGGGGACCAACAGGGGCTAGCTCCTACGAGCAGTACTTC. Encoded protein: CSARGPTGASSYEQYF.